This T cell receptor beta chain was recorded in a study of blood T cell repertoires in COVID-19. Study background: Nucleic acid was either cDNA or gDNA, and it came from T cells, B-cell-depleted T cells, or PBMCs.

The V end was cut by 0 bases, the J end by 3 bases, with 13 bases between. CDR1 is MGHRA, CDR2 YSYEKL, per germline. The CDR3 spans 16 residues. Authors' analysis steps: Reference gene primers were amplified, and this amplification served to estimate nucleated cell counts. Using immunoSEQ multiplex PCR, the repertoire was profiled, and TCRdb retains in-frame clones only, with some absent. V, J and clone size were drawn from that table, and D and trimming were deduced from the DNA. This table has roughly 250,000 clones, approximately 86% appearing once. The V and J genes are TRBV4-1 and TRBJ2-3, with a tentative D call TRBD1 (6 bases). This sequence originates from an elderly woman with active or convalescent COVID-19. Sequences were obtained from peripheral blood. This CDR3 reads CASSQEVTGKTDTQYF. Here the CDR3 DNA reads TGCGCCAGCAGCCAAGAGGTTACAGGGAAAACAGATACGCAGTATTTT.